Listed here are 30 T cell receptor beta chains from one sample, sequenced in a study of cytomegalovirus exposure and HLA in healthy donors. Primers for the PCR totalled 60 Vbeta and 13 Jbeta. Some clones are missing from TCRdb's copy, which holds only in-frame ones; the method was immunoSEQ multiplex PCR. The data show 150,000 to 200,000 clones, with about three quarters seen just once and almost 6.5% held by the top ten. Source material: PBMCs. Receptor source: a middle-aged man in good health and CMV-seropositive.

The V and J genes are TRBV6-5 and TRBJ1-4, with TRBD1 identical over 9 bases. Germline V gene sequence: CDR1 MNHEY, CDR2 SVGAGI. J gave up 8 bases and V 6 bases, and 7 bases lay outside the gene matches. The CDR3 loop spans 14 amino acids. CDR3 sequence (DNA): TGTGCCAGCAGACGCCGGGACAGGGAGGAAAAACTGTTTTTT. Translating it yields CASRRRDREEKLFF.

The J gene is TRBJ2-5, the V gene TRBV27, with TRBD2 as a possible D gene (5 bases). Trimming cost V 4 bases and J 2 bases, with 8 bases left between them. The CDR3 is 13 residues long. CDR1 MNHEY and CDR2 SMNVEV come from the germline V gene (reference sequence). Here the CDR3 DNA reads TGTGCCAGCAGTTGGGGAGCTCAAGAGACCCAGTACTTC. Its protein product is CASSWGAQETQYF.

This clone was detected once. This sequence joins TRBV30 and TRBJ2-7, with TRBD1 identical over 7 bases. CDR3 length: 13 amino acids. V lost 4 bases, J lost 2 bases, and 5 bases stayed unmatched. Per the germline V gene, CDR1 is GTSNPN and CDR2 is SVGIG (reference sequence). The CDR3 sequence: CAWTRDSPYEQYF. The CDR3 DNA reads TGTGCCTGGACCCGGGACAGTCCCTACGAGCAGTACTTC.

This sequence joins TRBV29-1 and TRBJ2-5; D is ambiguous. Trimming removed 6 bases from V and 2 bases from J, with 19 bases in between. CDR1 SQVTM and CDR2 ANQGSEA come from the germline V gene. There are 15 residues in the CDR3. The CDR3 protein is CSVIIPLGPQETQYF. CDR3 DNA sequence: TGCAGCGTCATAATACCTTTGGGCCCTCAAGAGACCCAGTACTTC.

J is TRBJ1-6 and V is TRBV5-1, with D possibly TRBD1 on 5 matching bases. The germline V gene has CDR1 SGHRS and CDR2 YFSETQ. Trimming shortened V by 4 bases and J by 7 bases, and 18 bases separated the two germline ends. The CDR3 contains 16 residues. The CDR3 sequence: CASSQTPTVDNSPLHF. The CDR3 DNA follows: TGCGCCAGCAGCCAAACTCCGACAGTGGACAATTCACCCCTCCACTTT.

The rearrangement joins TRBV29-1 to TRBJ1-2; D call uncertain. This CDR3 has 11 amino acids. Germline CDR1 and CDR2: SQVTM and ANQGSEA. Between the trimmed V and J ends, which lost 3 bases and 7 bases, there was a span of 9 bases. As DNA, the CDR3 is TGCAGCGTTGACGCGGGAGCTGGCTACACCTTC. Residues: CSVDAGAGYTF.

Concerning this clone itself: The sample has other DNA sequences that encode this CDR3 too. The rearrangement uses TRBV4-2 and TRBJ2-7; TRBD2 matches at 7 bases. V lost 3 bases, J lost 3 bases, and 8 bases stayed unmatched. Germline V lookup: CDR1 LGHNA, CDR2 YNFKEQ. The CDR3 spans 15 residues. CDR3 coding DNA: TGTGCCAGCAGCCAGGTGGCTAGCGGAGTCTACGAGCAGTACTTC. This encodes CASSQVASGVYEQYF.

Only a few counts were recorded for this clone. The genes are TRBV6-1 and TRBJ1-2; 11 positions match TRBD1. Germline V gene sequence: CDR1 MNHNS, CDR2 SASEGT. CDR3 length: 14 amino acids. V lost 11 bases to trimming and J lost 4 bases; unmatched junction nucleotides: 9. The CDR3 DNA sequence: TGTGCCGGCCGGACAGGGGGCCTGACCTATGGCTACACCTTC. Translated, it gives CAGRTGGLTYGYTF.

A remark on this clone: Other DNA sequences of this sample code for an identical CDR3. DNA for the CDR3: TGCGCCAGCAGCGCGGACAGGGGAAACACCATATATTTT. Its protein is CASSADRGNTIYF. The rearrangement links TRBV5-1 to TRBJ1-3, with TRBD1 matching over 7 bases. Trimming took 4 bases from V and 4 from J; bases not matched to a gene: 2. CDR3 size: 13 residues. Germline CDR1 and CDR2: SGHRS and YFSETQ.

The chain joins TRBV30 to TRBJ2-7; weak D call: TRBD2 (6 bases). Trimming cost V 5 bases and J 6 bases, with 17 bases left between them. Germline CDR1 is GTSNPN and CDR2 is SVGIG (reference sequence). The CDR3 totals 13 residues. CDR3 protein: CAWSRGLEGEQYF. Here the CDR3 DNA reads TGTGCCTGGTCCCGGGGGTTGGAAGGCGAGCAGTACTTC.

The chain has TRBV28 and TRBJ2-3; D might be TRBD1 (5 bases). The V gene's germline CDR1 is MDHEN and CDR2 SYDVKM. The CDR3 contains 15 residues. Trimming cost V 2 bases and J 2 bases, with 11 bases left between them. CDR3 in amino acids: CASSLQTAITDTQYF. CDR3 bases: TGTGCCAGCAGTTTACAGACAGCGATCACAGATACGCAGTATTTT.

The CDR3 DNA sequence: TGTGCCATCAGGCCCTCGGCGGGGGAGTTCTCTGGGGCCAACGTCCTGACTTTC. Protein: CAIRPSAGEFSGANVLTF. This sequence joins TRBV10-3 and TRBJ2-6; TRBD2 aligns across 7 bases. Germline V gene lookup returns CDR1 ENHRY and CDR2 SYGVKD. V gave up 6 bases and J gave up 0 bases; unmatched junction bases: 11. The CDR3 extends over 18 amino acids.

The CDR3 sequence is CASSSLPGQDLSYEQYF. CDR3 nucleotide sequence: TGTGCCAGCAGCTCATTACCGGGACAGGATCTTTCCTACGAGCAGTACTTC. V usage is TRBV11-3 and J usage is TRBJ2-7; TRBD1 aligns across 8 bases. Germline V gene sequence: CDR1 SGHNT, CDR2 YENEEA. The CDR3 is made up of 17 amino acids. Trimming cost V 4 bases and J 1 base; bases outside gene matches: 12.

This chain links TRBV5-1 with TRBJ2-7; 7 nucleotides agree with TRBD1. The CDR3 sequence is 14 residues long. Germline CDR1 and CDR2: SGHRS and YFSETQ. V lost 1 base and J lost 3; bases outside the gene matches: 4. The CDR3 loop reads CASSLRQGNYEQYF. CDR3 DNA sequence: TGCGCCAGCAGCTTGAGACAGGGCAACTACGAGCAGTACTTC.

V and J are TRBV29-1 and TRBJ2-1, with D tentatively TRBD2 (5 bases). V gave up 3 bases and J gave up 1 base, with 16 bases separating them. The CDR3 sequence is 16 residues long. Germline CDR1 SQVTM, CDR2 ANQGSEA. The CDR3: CSVEPGLSDSYNEQFF. DNA of the CDR3: TGCAGCGTTGAGCCCGGACTTAGCGATTCCTACAATGAGCAGTTCTTC.

The CDR3 nucleotides are TGCGCCAGCAGTGAAATTGCGGGAGGGCCTTCCGAGCAGTACTTC. Translation: CASSEIAGGPSEQYF. This rearrangement joins TRBV10-1 to TRBJ2-7, with 9 bases identical to TRBD2. Looked up from germline, CDR1 is WNHNN and CDR2 is SYGVQD (reference sequence). The V and J ends lost 3 bases and 6 bases, in that order; junction bases with no gene match: 9. CDR3 size: 15 residues.

The chain combines TRBV20-1 with TRBJ2-7; D ambiguous. The CDR3 consists of 11 residues. Germline-derived CDR1 and CDR2 are DFQATT and SNEGSKA (reference sequence). The V end was cut by 3 bases, the J end by 5 bases, with 8 bases between. The CDR3 DNA reads as TGCAGTGCTAGCCCTCTTGACGAGCAGTACTTC. It specifies CSASPLDEQYF.

The V call is TRBV25-1, the J call TRBJ2-7, with 7 bases matching TRBD1. The CDR3 has 16 residues. With V trimmed by 2 bases and J by 7 bases, 14 bases remained unmatched. Looked up from germline, CDR1 is MGHDK and CDR2 is SYGVNS. CDR3 region: CASSEVAGGFSGEQYF. The CDR3 coding sequence is TGTGCCAGCAGTGAAGTGGCAGGGGGATTCTCGGGTGAGCAGTACTTC.

The V gene is TRBV27, the J gene TRBJ2-7, with unresolved D. V lost 5 bases, J lost 2 bases, and 13 bases lay in between. The CDR3 runs 14 residues. Germline V gene sequence: CDR1 MNHEY, CDR2 SMNVEV (reference sequence). This chain's CDR3 is CASSPVDTTYEQYF. The CDR3 DNA follows: TGTGCCAGCAGTCCCGTTGACACGACCTACGAGCAGTACTTC.

The rearrangement links TRBV18 to TRBJ1-4, with D unclear. Germline loops: CDR1 KGHSH, CDR2 LQKENI. V shed 2 bases and J shed 7 bases, with 11 bases lying between them. The CDR3 extends over 14 amino acids. In DNA, the CDR3 is TGTGCCAGCTCACCAGACATGGTGGGTGAAAAACTGTTTTTT. It encodes CASSPDMVGEKLFF.

This chain joins TRBV11-3 and TRBJ2-3; 8 bases match TRBD2. Germline V gives CDR1 SGHNT, CDR2 YENEEA. There are 17 residues in the CDR3. J lost 2 bases, V lost 4 bases, and 11 bases had no gene match. The CDR3: CASSSLKSSGYTDTQYF. The DNA of the CDR3 is TGTGCCAGCAGCTCCCTTAAGTCTAGCGGGTACACAGATACGCAGTATTTT.

The table lists this clone with a few counts. The rearrangement joins TRBV7-9 to TRBJ2-1, with 9 bases identical to TRBD2. V was pared by 5 bases and J by 6 bases, with 14 bases of the junction left unmatched. Germline V gene data show CDR1 as SEHNR and CDR2 as FQNEAQ (reference sequence). The CDR3 totals 17 residues. CDR3 in DNA: TGTGCCAGCAGCAAAACTCCGGGACTAGCTTTGGGCAATGAGCAGTTCTTC. This codes for CASSKTPGLALGNEQFF.

This chain joins TRBV5-4 and TRBJ2-2, with D perhaps matching TRBD2 (6 bases). V was shortened by 3 bases and J by 6 bases, with 15 bases between the two germline ends. CDR3 length: 15 amino acids. Per the germline V gene, CDR1 is SGHNT and CDR2 is YYREEE (reference sequence). For the CDR3, the DNA is TGTGCCAGCAGCTCCCCAATAGGGACTTCCGGGGAGCTGTTTTTT. This encodes CASSSPIGTSGELFF.

The chain combines TRBV6-4 with TRBJ2-3; TRBD2 is a possible D gene (6 bases). The V gene lost 5 bases and the J gene lost 0 bases, with 6 bases spanning the gap. CDR1 is MRHNA and CDR2 is SNTAGT in the germline V gene. The CDR3 runs 13 residues. This CDR3 reads CASSSGSTDTQYF. The CDR3 nucleotides are TGTGCCAGCAGTAGCGGGAGCACAGATACGCAGTATTTT.

The table lists this clone with a count of one. The DNA of the CDR3 is TGTGCCAGCAATCCCTATGGCGGGGGTCGGTGGGGTGAGCAGTTCTTC. It yields the protein CASNPYGGGRWGEQFF. V is TRBV27 and J is TRBJ2-1, with 7 bases identical to TRBD2. Trimming removed 7 bases from V and 9 bases from J; junction bases left unmatched: 18. CDR1 and CDR2 from the germline V gene are MNHEY and SMNVEV (reference sequence). The CDR3 is made up of 16 amino acids.

The table lists this clone with a few counts. V and J are TRBV2 and TRBJ2-7, with D possibly being TRBD2 (6 bases). Germline V gene data show CDR1 as SNHLY and CDR2 as FYNNEI. The CDR3 runs 15 residues. V lost 6 bases to trimming and J lost 1 base, with 16 bases between them. The CDR3 DNA follows: TGTGCCAGCAGGGGGCTGGGGGAGGCGTCCTACGAGCAGTACTTC. Amino acids: CASRGLGEASYEQYF.

The chain recombines TRBV11-3 with TRBJ1-2; TRBD1 matches at 7 bases. With V trimmed by 1 base and J by 6 bases, 2 bases remained unmatched. The CDR3 spans 13 residues. CDR1 and CDR2 (germline): SGHNT, YENEEA. CDR3 bases: TGTGCCAGCAGCTTAGTTCAGGGGGATGGCTACACCTTC. It encodes CASSLVQGDGYTF.

The CDR3 bases are TGTGCCAGCAGCCAAGTTACGGGAAACTATGGCTACACCTTC. Translating gives CASSQVTGNYGYTF. The chain joins TRBV14 to TRBJ1-2, with D hard to call. Germline V gives CDR1 SGHDN, CDR2 FVKESK. The CDR3 length is 14 residues. The V end was cut by 1 base, the J end by 2 bases, with 8 bases between.

The chain recombines TRBV5-1 with TRBJ1-6, with 8 bases lining up with TRBD1. The CDR3 runs to 15 residues. In germline, CDR1 is SGHRS, CDR2 YFSETQ. The junction had 7 bases not matched to a gene; V was cut back by 4 bases and J by 7 bases. CDR3 DNA sequence: TGCGCCAGCAGCACCGATGGACAGGGAAATTCACCCCTCCACTTT. This gives the protein CASSTDGQGNSPLHF.

This chain uses TRBV18 with TRBJ2-2; 9 positions match TRBD2. V shed 1 base, J shed 7 bases, and the junction held 7 bases outside the gene matches. Germline V gene data show CDR1 as KGHSH and CDR2 as LQKENI. This CDR3 region has 16 residues. The CDR3 protein is CASSPLTSGQGGELFF. CDR3 coding DNA: TGTGCCAGCTCACCACTCACTAGCGGGCAAGGCGGGGAGCTGTTTTTT.